This TCR beta chain was obtained from a study of immune cell composition in non-small cell lung cancer. Study context: Most cases were lung adenocarcinoma or squamous cell carcinoma.

Only in-frame clones appear in the TCRdb table, and some are missing; sequencing was by immunoSEQ multiplex PCR. The sample includes roughly 16,000 clones, around 80% of them seen just once. Germline CDR1 is LNHNV and CDR2 is YYDKDF (reference sequence). There are 15 residues in the CDR3. V gave up 0 bases and J gave up 8 bases, with 16 bases separating them. Normal lung was sampled as far from the tumour as possible, at least 3 cm. Genomic DNA came from frozen unsorted single-cell suspensions. The sample also formed part of further work on CD4 T cells in lung cancer.

The chain links TRBV15 to TRBJ1-2; no clear D. The clonotype comes from a human donor with non-small cell lung cancer. Sequenced material: non-adjacent lung tissue. The chain's CDR3 is CATSRDISGVGGYTF. CDR3 DNA sequence: TGTGCCACCAGCAGAGACATCTCCGGGGTCGGAGGCTACACCTTC.